This is a list of T cell receptor beta chains from one sample in a study of cytomegalovirus exposure and HLA in healthy donors. Repertoires were generated with immunoSEQ multiplex PCR, while TCRdb's copy carries only in-frame clones and drops some. The sample contains 150,000 to 200,000 clones, 80% to 85% of which appear only once. Sequencing was carried out using PBMCs. These receptors were collected from a woman aged 50 to 65 in good health and CMV-seropositive. Both conserved end residues are part of each CDR3. A D gene is named only where the DNA matches it firmly. Size tells how often a clone was seen (once, few, many) or the class of an expanded clone, and some rows leave it out.

>TRBJ1-6|TRBV6-5|few|-
TGTGCCAGCAGTTACTCGATCGTCAGGAATTCACCCCTCCACTTT
CASSYSIVRNSPLHF
>TRBJ1-6|TRBV27|-|-
TGTGCCAGCAGTTTAATGGGGACTAGCTCCTATAATTCACCCCTCCACTTT
CASSLMGTSSYNSPLHF
>TRBJ2-4|TRBV11-2|-|TRBD1
TGTGCCAGCAGCACCGCCACCGGGACCATCAGGGACAGTCAGTACTTC
CASSTATGTIRDSQYF
>TRBJ2-7|TRBV4-1|-|-
TGCGCCAGCAGCCAAGAGACAGGACAATCCTACGAGCAGTACTTC
CASSQETGQSYEQYF
>TRBJ1-1|TRBV5-1|-|TRBD1
TGCGCCAGCAGCTTGGGACAGGGAAGAACTGAAGCTTTCTTT
CASSLGQGRTEAFF
>TRBJ2-1|TRBV7-9|-|-
TGTGCCAGCAGCTTTGCGGGACCGGGAAATGAGCAGTTCTTC
CASSFAGPGNEQFF
>TRBJ2-1|TRBV19|few|TRBD2
TGTGCCAGTAGTCTAAAACCCTGGCAGGGTAGCGGGTACAATGAGCAGTTCTTC
CASSLKPWQGSGYNEQFF
>TRBJ2-7|TRBV27|few|TRBD1
TGTGCCAGCAGGACAGGGGTACACTACGAGCAGTACTTC
CASRTGVHYEQYF
>TRBJ1-6|TRBV7-9|once|TRBD1
TGTGCCAGCAGCTCAGGACAGGGAAATTCACCCCTCCACTTT
CASSSGQGNSPLHF
>TRBJ2-1|TRBV6-5|-|TRBD2
TGTGCCAGCGGAAAACGGGGGGGCCTTTACAATGAGCAGTTCTTC
CASGKRGGLYNEQFF
>TRBJ2-7|TRBV19|few|TRBD1
TGTGCCACCCCCTTCCGGGACAGGGACAATTACGAGCAGTACTTC
CATPFRDRDNYEQYF
>TRBJ2-1|TRBV5-1|-|-
TGCGCCAGCAGCTGGATGGGGGGTGAGCAGTTCTTC
CASSWMGGEQFF
>TRBJ2-7|TRBV27|-|TRBD2
TGTGCCAGCAGAACCTTTAGCGGGAGTGGCTACGAGCAGTACTTC
CASRTFSGSGYEQYF
>TRBJ1-4|TRBV11-2|-|-
TGTGCCAGCAGCTTAGCCCCGGACAGCCTAAAACTGTTTTTT
CASSLAPDSLKLFF
>TRBJ2-4|TRBV15|-|TRBD2
TGTGCCACCAGCAGAGAACTAGCGGGGACTAAAAACATTCAGTACTTC
CATSRELAGTKNIQYF
>TRBJ1-1|TRBV18|-|-
TGTGCCAGCTCTTCCTCGGGGGACACTGAAGCTTTCTTT
CASSSSGDTEAFF
>TRBJ2-3|TRBV5-1|once|TRBD2
TGCGCCAGCAGCTTAGCGGGGGGGCACACAGATACGCAGTATTTT
CASSLAGGHTDTQYF
>TRBJ1-5|TRBV7-2|-|-
TGTGCCAGCAGCTTAGGTCCAAGCAATCAGCCCCAGCATTTT
CASSLGPSNQPQHF
>TRBJ2-3|TRBV11-2|once|TRBD2
TGTGCCAGCAGCTTATTGTCTAGCGGGGGGGGAAGAAGCACAGATACGCAGTATTTT
CASSLLSSGGGRSTDTQYF
>TRBJ2-4|TRBV19|-|TRBD1
TGTGCCAGTAGTATAGGCCCCGGGACAGGGCATATTGCCAAAAACATTCAGTACTTC
CASSIGPGTGHIAKNIQYF
>TRBJ1-1|TRBV28|few|-
TGTGCCAGCAGTCCCGGACAGTTTAACACTGAAGCTTTCTTT
CASSPGQFNTEAFF
>TRBJ1-2|TRBV5-1|few|TRBD1
TGCGCCAGCAGCCCAGACACAGGGGGAAGGAGTGGCTACACCTTC
CASSPDTGGRSGYTF
>TRBJ1-2|TRBV6-1|-|TRBD1
TGTGCCAGCAGTGAAGAGGGACAGAGATATGGCTACACCTTC
CASSEEGQRYGYTF
>TRBJ2-1|TRBV7-9|-|TRBD2
TGTGCCAGCAGCTTACTGGGAGGGATGGGACTAGCGATCTTC
CASSLLGGMGLAIF
>TRBJ2-2|TRBV19|-|-
TGTGCCAGTAGTTACAGGATGTCCGGGGAGCTGTTTTTT
CASSYRMSGELFF
>TRBJ2-6|TRBV6-6|-|TRBD1
TGTGCCAGCAGTCGGGACAGGGACTCTGGGGCCAACGTCCTGACTTTC
CASSRDRDSGANVLTF
>TRBJ2-2|TRBV10-3|once|-
TGTGCCATCAGCAGGGGTTCCGGGGAGCTGTTTTTT
CAISRGSGELFF
>TRBJ1-5|TRBV4-1|-|-
TGCGCCAGCAGCCAAGCGACAGTACTTCAGCCCCAGCATTTT
CASSQATVLQPQHF
>TRBJ2-7|TRBV29-1|-|TRBD2
TGCAGCGTTGAAAGTGCAAGCGGGAGAAGCGAGCAGTACTTC
CSVESASGRSEQYF
>TRBJ2-3|TRBV19|-|TRBD1
TGTGCCAGTAGTTCTGGGGACAGGGTATGGCCGACAGATACGCAGTATTTT
CASSSGDRVWPTDTQYF
>TRBJ2-5|TRBV7-2|-|-
TGTGCCAGCAGCTTAAGCGGTGGCAGGGGACAAGAGACCCAGTACTTC
CASSLSGGRGQETQYF
>TRBJ2-1|TRBV19|-|TRBD2
TGTGCCAGTAGTATTTCTAGCGGGCCCTACAATGAGCAGTTCTTC
CASSISSGPYNEQFF
>TRBJ2-7|TRBV11-2|-|-
TGTGCCAGCAGCTTAGATAGGGGCACGAGCTCCTACGAGCAGTACTTC
CASSLDRGTSSYEQYF
>TRBJ2-7|TRBV25-1|once|-
TGTGCCAGCAGCCTCGACGGGAGCTCCTACGAGCAGTACTTC
CASSLDGSSYEQYF
>TRBJ1-1|TRBV5-1|-|-
TGCGCCAGCAGTAAGCACTCGGGGAACACTGAAGCTTTCTTT
CASSKHSGNTEAFF
>TRBJ2-7|TRBV6-1|-|TRBD1
TGTGCCAGCGCCCGGGACAGGGGCCCCTACGAGCAGTACTTC
CASARDRGPYEQYF
>TRBJ2-3|TRBV5-4|-|-
TGTGCCAGCAGCTTGGCCAGGTCCCAGCCGACAGATACGCAGTATTTT
CASSLARSQPTDTQYF
>TRBJ2-1|TRBV28|once|-
TGTGCCAGCAGTTTATCAGATGAGCAGTTCTTC
CASSLSDEQFF
>TRBJ1-5|TRBV4-1|-|-
TGCGCCAGCAGCCAAGGGCGGAGCAATCAGCCCCAGCATTTT
CASSQGRSNQPQHF
>TRBJ2-5|TRBV29-1|-|-
TGCAGCGTTGCCCCCAGGCTTACCCTACAAGAGACCCAGTACTTC
CSVAPRLTLQETQYF
>TRBJ1-1|TRBV11-2|-|-
TGTGCCAGCAGCTTAGGTCTACGGAGGAACACTGAAGCTTTCTTT
CASSLGLRRNTEAFF
>TRBJ2-3|TRBV30|-|TRBD2
TGTGCCTGGAGAAGGGGGACTAGCGGGGGGACAGATACGCAGTATTTT
CAWRRGTSGGTDTQYF
>TRBJ2-2|TRBV27|-|-
TGTGCCAGCAGTTTATCGGCCTTCCCAGGCGCGAACACCGGGGAGCTGTTTTTT
CASSLSAFPGANTGELFF
>TRBJ2-5|TRBV5-4|once|-
TGTGCCAGCAGCTTGCCTTCTGGGGGGGAGACCCAGTACTTC
CASSLPSGGETQYF